The 9 T cell receptor beta chains given below trace back to one sample, sequenced in a study of blood T cell repertoires in COVID-19. TCRdb's table, derived via immunoSEQ multiplex PCR, lists solely in-frame clones and lacks some. This table has 200,000 or so clones, about nine tenths appearing once. Sequencing was done on a sample of peripheral blood. The receptors were sampled from a man aged 65-85 years with acute or convalescent COVID-19.

The chain combines TRBV10-3 with TRBJ2-7; D gene ambiguous. V lost 7 bases to trimming and J lost 3 bases, with 16 bases between them. This CDR3 region has 14 residues. The germline V gene encodes CDR1 ENHRY and CDR2 SYGVKD. CDR3 amino acids: CAINPSGSSYEQYF. The CDR3 DNA follows: TGTGCCATCAACCCCTCTGGTAGCAGCTACGAGCAGTACTTC.

In its sample, this clone was seen once. V gene TRBV6-5 combines with J gene TRBJ2-1; 7 bases are a match to TRBD1. This CDR3 is built from 15 residues. V lost 0 bases to trimming and J lost 4 bases; unmatched junction nucleotides: 3. CDR1 and CDR2 (germline): MNHEY, SVGAGI. The CDR3 sequence is CASSYSGQIYNEQFF. Written as DNA, the CDR3 is TGTGCCAGCAGTTACTCGGGACAGATATACAATGAGCAGTTCTTC.

This sequence joins TRBV3-1 (or the pseudogene TRBV3-2) and TRBJ2-5, with D possibly TRBD1 on 6 matching bases. CDR3 size: 14 residues. Germline V gene sequence: CDR1 LGHDT, CDR2 YNNKEL (reference sequence). Trimming pared 4 bases from V and 9 bases from J, leaving 18 bases between. DNA of the CDR3: TGTGCCAGCAGCCGACACGGGACCCCAGGGGCCCAGTACTTC. Its protein product is CASSRHGTPGAQYF.

This clone was found a few times. CDR3 coding DNA: TGCGCCAGCAGCCAAGGGGGCACAGGGGCCAACGTCCTGACTTTC. Its protein is CASSQGGTGANVLTF. The chain uses TRBV5-1 and TRBJ2-6; 7 bases fit TRBD1. J was trimmed by 4 bases and V by 4 bases; bases with no gene match: 5. The length of the CDR3 is 15 residues. Germline CDR1 SGHRS, CDR2 YFSETQ.

This clone has just a few counts. The chain employs TRBV5-4 and TRBJ2-2; possibly TRBD1 for D (5 bases). The CDR3 contains 17 residues. Germline values: CDR1 SGHNT, CDR2 YYREEE (reference sequence). V dropped 0 bases and J dropped 3 bases, with 15 bases sitting between them. CDR3 region: CASSLGGRGADTGELFF. The CDR3 DNA reads TGTGCCAGCAGCTTGGGGGGAAGGGGCGCGGACACCGGGGAGCTGTTTTTT.

This chain links TRBV28 with TRBJ2-1, with D unresolved. Germline V gene lookup returns CDR1 MDHEN and CDR2 SYDVKM. The CDR3 totals 15 residues. Trimming took off 5 bases at V and 3 bases at J, with 14 bases between the two ends. The CDR3 DNA sequence: TGTGCCAGCAGTACGACTGCTTCACTCTACAATGAGCAGTTCTTC. The encoded protein is CASSTTASLYNEQFF.

The V call is TRBV6-2 or TRBV6-3, the J call TRBJ1-1; 7 bases map to TRBD1. The length of the CDR3 is 14 residues. The V and J ends lost 2 bases and 6 bases, in that order; junction bases with no gene match: 6. Germline V lookup: CDR1 MNHEY, CDR2 SVGEGT. The CDR3 spells CASSYDTRGPEAFF. The CDR3 DNA sequence: TGTGCCAGCAGTTACGACACTAGGGGGCCTGAAGCTTTCTTT.

The chain is built from TRBV2 and TRBJ2-3, with TRBD2 matching 8 bases. CDR1 and CDR2 from the germline V gene are SNHLY and FYNNEI. The CDR3 is made up of 15 amino acids. Trimming took 4 bases from V and 8 from J; bases not matched to a gene: 11. Here the CDR3 DNA reads TGTGCCAGCAGTGCGAGACTAGCGACGACGACTACGCAGTATTTT. Its protein is CASSARLATTTTQYF.

The rearrangement links TRBV27 to TRBJ2-1; 12 nucleotides match TRBD2. This CDR3 is 18 amino acids long. The V gene's germline CDR1 is MNHEY and CDR2 SMNVEV (reference sequence). Trimming took 6 bases from V and 5 from J; bases not matched to a gene: 14. The CDR3 DNA is TGTGCCAGCAGCCCTTGGGGGCTAGCGGGAGGGCCGAACAATGAGCAGTTCTTC. This codes for CASSPWGLAGGPNNEQFF.